The 9 T cell receptor beta chains below all came from one sample that was sequenced in a study of blood T cell repertoires in COVID-19. Libraries were prepared by immunoSEQ multiplex PCR; TCRdb keeps only in-frame clonotypes and omits some of them. Of fewer than 250,000 clones in the sample, less than 85% were seen once. Sequenced input: peripheral blood. These receptors all come from a woman aged 65 to 85 with active or convalescent COVID-19.

The gene calls are TRBV12-3 or TRBV12-4 and TRBJ2-5; D might be TRBD2 (5 bases). The CDR3 has 12 amino acids. V lost 7 bases and J lost 3, with 9 bases in between. In nucleotides, the CDR3 is TGTGCCAGCACTTACGGGGAAGAGACCCAGTACTTC. Protein sequence: CASTYGEETQYF.

The genes are TRBV7-9 and TRBJ2-5, with D possibly being TRBD1 (5 bases). Germline V lookup: CDR1 SEHNR, CDR2 FQNEAQ (reference sequence). V lost 2 bases and J 5 bases, leaving 12 bases between the germline ends. The CDR3 runs to 14 residues. CDR3 residues: CASSLQGAGETQYF. Written as DNA, the CDR3 is TGTGCCAGCAGCTTACAAGGGGCAGGGGAGACCCAGTACTTC.

CDR3 DNA sequence: TGTGCCAGTAGTAACGGGACAGGAACTATTCCTTATGGCTACACCTTC. The encoded protein is CASSNGTGTIPYGYTF. The chain employs TRBV19 and TRBJ1-2, with TRBD1 matching 8 bases. Germline V gene sequence: CDR1 LNHDA, CDR2 SQIVND (reference sequence). The trim removed 4 bases at V and 5 bases at J, leaving 12 bases unmatched. There are 16 residues in the CDR3.

This sequence joins TRBV7-2 and TRBJ1-2, with 8 bases identical to TRBD1. The CDR3 is 14 residues long. The ends lost 5 bases at V and 6 bases at J; junction bases unmatched: 8. Per the germline V gene, CDR1 is SGHTA and CDR2 is FQGNSA. This CDR3 reads CASSPPRTGNGYTF. Written as DNA, the CDR3 is TGTGCCAGCAGCCCTCCTCGGACAGGGAATGGCTACACCTTC.

The V and J genes are TRBV6-5 and TRBJ1-3; TRBD1 aligns across 7 bases. V trimming: 5 bases; J trimming: 4 bases; junction bases outside the gene matches: 8. This CDR3 comprises 15 residues. Germline V gene lookup returns CDR1 MNHEY and CDR2 SVGAGI. CDR3 protein: CASSPQGIAGNTIYF. For the CDR3, the DNA is TGTGCCAGCAGTCCACAGGGGATTGCGGGAAACACCATATATTTT.

This chain uses TRBV5-6 with TRBJ1-3; TRBD1 matches 9 bases. The V and J ends lost 4 bases and 8 bases, in that order; junction bases with no gene match: 4. Per the germline V gene, CDR1 is SGHDT and CDR2 is YYEEEE. CDR3 size: 13 residues. The CDR3 region has the DNA TGTGCCAGCAGCCCACAGGGGGCAGACACCATATATTTT. This codes for CASSPQGADTIYF. The whole variable domain, remainder taken from reference TRBV5-6 and TRBJ1-3, is DAGVTQSPTHLIKTRGQQVTLRCSPKSGHDTVSWYQQALGQGPQFIFQYYEEEERQRGNFPDRFSGHQFPNYSSELNVNALLLGDSALYLCASSPQGADTIYFGEGSWLTVV.

CDR3 in DNA: TGTGCCAGCAGCTTAAGCGGAGATACGCAGTATTTT. This codes for CASSLSGDTQYF. The chain recombines TRBV11-3 with TRBJ2-3; TRBD2 might be the D (5 bases). Germline V gene data show CDR1 as SGHNT and CDR2 as YENEEA. With 2 bases removed from V and 5 bases from J, the gap between germline ends came to 5 bases. The length of the CDR3 is 12 residues.

The chain employs TRBV11-2 and TRBJ2-5; no firm D call. Trimming cost V 5 bases and J 1 base, with 14 bases left between them. Germline-derived CDR1 and CDR2 are SGHAT and FQNNGV. The CDR3 consists of 15 residues. The CDR3 bases are TGTGCCAGCAGCCACATCTGGGCTCCCCAAGAGACCCAGTACTTC. The encoded protein is CASSHIWAPQETQYF.

The chain recombines TRBV18 with TRBJ2-7, with 8 bases lining up with TRBD2. V trimming: 2 bases; J trimming: 6 bases; junction bases outside the gene matches: 6. CDR1 KGHSH and CDR2 LQKENI come from the germline V gene. The CDR3 runs 14 residues. CDR3 in amino acids: CASSPAGGTPEQYF. CDR3 nucleotides: TGTGCCAGCTCACCAGCGGGGGGTACCCCCGAGCAGTACTTC.